Presented here are 6 T cell receptor beta chains from one specimen sequenced in a study of OX40 agonist ivuxolimab in advanced cancers. Libraries were made using the immunoSEQ multiplex PCR assay. The table was pulled from immuneACCESS by TCRdb, which kept in-frame rearrangements only. Such tables lose some clones; where checked, under half of the loss comes from unresolved V genes, and the rest has no known cause. Here the sample has around 50,000 clones; 75% to 85% occur a single time. Approximately 3.1% of the sample comes from the top ten. The sample was CD4+ or CD8+ T cells sorted from blood, taken in a trial of the OX40 agonist ivuxolimab. These receptors all stem from an adult with an advanced solid tumor such as melanoma, head and neck, liver or kidney cancer.

The genes are TRBV6-1 and TRBJ1-1, with D tentatively TRBD1 (5 bases). There are 13 residues in the CDR3. V was shortened by 2 bases and J by 6 bases, with 10 bases between the two germline ends. Germline V gives CDR1 MNHNS, CDR2 SASEGT. Here the CDR3 reads CASSERTGPEAFF. The CDR3 nucleotides are TGTGCCAGCAGTGAAAGAACAGGCCCTGAAGCTTTCTTT.

The rearrangement links TRBV2 to TRBJ2-5, with no clear D. Matching the DNA end better, TRBJ2-7 makes the J call doubtful. The CDR3 consists of 13 residues. The germline V gene encodes CDR1 SNHLY and CDR2 FYNNEI. The CDR3 region is CASRTDATYEQYF. CDR3 DNA sequence: TGTGCCAGCAGGACGGACGCCACCTACGAGCAGTACTTC.

The chain employs TRBV6-1 and TRBJ1-2; tentatively, D is TRBD1 (5 bases). The CDR3 length is 14 residues. Germline CDR1 and CDR2: MNHNS and SASEGT. V lost 6 bases, J lost 4 bases, and 15 bases lay in between. Written as DNA, the CDR3 is TGTGCCAGCAGACCAGGGCGAGGTATCTATGGCTACACCTTC. Translated, it gives CASRPGRGIYGYTF.

This clone has more than one count but fewer than ten. The DNA of the CDR3 is TGTGCCAGCAGCCAGTCTGGGGCCTACAATGAGCAGTTCTTC. This encodes CASSQSGAYNEQFF. This chain connects TRBV14 to TRBJ2-1; no clear D gene. Germline V gene lookup returns CDR1 SGHDN and CDR2 FVKESK. The V gene lost 3 bases and the J gene lost 2 bases, with 8 bases spanning the gap. CDR3 size: 14 residues.

V is TRBV1 and J is TRBJ2-7. TRBV1 is a pseudogene locus. This CDR3 is built from 16 residues. DNA of the CDR3: TGCACCAGCAGCCACTCTGCTCTGGGTCTAACCTACGAGCAGTACTTC. It is translated as CTSSHSALGLTYEQYF.

This chain joins TRBV11-3 and TRBJ1-5; D is undetermined. V lost 0 bases, J lost 5 bases, and 5 bases lay in between. The CDR3 consists of 13 residues. Per the germline V gene, CDR1 is SGHNT and CDR2 is YENEEA. CDR3 residues: CASSLDRDQPQHF. Here the CDR3 DNA reads TGTGCCAGCAGCTTAGATCGGGATCAGCCCCAGCATTTT.